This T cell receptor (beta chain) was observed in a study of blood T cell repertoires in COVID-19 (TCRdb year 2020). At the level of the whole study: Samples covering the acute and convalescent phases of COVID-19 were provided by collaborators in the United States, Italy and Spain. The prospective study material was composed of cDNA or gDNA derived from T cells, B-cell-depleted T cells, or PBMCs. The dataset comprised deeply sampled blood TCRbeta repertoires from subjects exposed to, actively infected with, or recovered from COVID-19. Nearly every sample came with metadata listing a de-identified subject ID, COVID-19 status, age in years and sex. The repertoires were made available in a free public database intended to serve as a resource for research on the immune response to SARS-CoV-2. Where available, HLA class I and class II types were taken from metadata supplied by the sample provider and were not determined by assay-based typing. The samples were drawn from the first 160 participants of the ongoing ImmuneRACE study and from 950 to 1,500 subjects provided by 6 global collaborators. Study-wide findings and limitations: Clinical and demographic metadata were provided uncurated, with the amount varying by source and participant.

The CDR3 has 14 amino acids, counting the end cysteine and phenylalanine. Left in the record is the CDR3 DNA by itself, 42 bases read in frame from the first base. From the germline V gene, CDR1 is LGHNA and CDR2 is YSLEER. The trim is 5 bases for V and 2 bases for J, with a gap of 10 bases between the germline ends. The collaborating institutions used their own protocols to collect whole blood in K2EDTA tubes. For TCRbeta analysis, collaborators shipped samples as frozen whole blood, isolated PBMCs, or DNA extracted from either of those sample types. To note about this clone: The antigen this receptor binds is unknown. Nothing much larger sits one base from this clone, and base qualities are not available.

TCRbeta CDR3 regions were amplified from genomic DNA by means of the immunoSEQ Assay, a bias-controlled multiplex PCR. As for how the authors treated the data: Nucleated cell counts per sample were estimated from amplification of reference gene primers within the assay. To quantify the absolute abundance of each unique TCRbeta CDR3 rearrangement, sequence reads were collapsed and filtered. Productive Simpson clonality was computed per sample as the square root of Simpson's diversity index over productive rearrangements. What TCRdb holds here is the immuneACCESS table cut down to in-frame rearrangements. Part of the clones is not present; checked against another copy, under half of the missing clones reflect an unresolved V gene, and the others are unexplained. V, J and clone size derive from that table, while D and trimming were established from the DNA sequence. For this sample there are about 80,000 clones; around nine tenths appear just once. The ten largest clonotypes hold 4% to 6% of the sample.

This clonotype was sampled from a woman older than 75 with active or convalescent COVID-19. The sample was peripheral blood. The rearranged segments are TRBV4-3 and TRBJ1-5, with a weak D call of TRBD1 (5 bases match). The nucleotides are TGCGCCAGCAGCAAGTCGGGGGGCAATCAGCCCCAGCATTTT. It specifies CASSKSGGNQPQHF.